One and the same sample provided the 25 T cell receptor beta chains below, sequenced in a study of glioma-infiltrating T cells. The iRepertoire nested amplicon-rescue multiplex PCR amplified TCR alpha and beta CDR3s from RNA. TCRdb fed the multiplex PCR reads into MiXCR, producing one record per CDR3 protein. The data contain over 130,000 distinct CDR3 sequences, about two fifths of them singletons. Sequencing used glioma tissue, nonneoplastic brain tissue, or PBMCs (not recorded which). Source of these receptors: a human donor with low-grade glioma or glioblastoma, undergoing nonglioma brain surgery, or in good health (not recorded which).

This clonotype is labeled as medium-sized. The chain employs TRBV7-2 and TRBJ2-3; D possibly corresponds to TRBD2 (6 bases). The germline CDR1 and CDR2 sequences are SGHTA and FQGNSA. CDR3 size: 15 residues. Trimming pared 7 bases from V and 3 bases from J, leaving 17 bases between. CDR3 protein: CASTLPEGRTDTQYF. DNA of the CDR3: TGTGCCAGCACCCTCCCGGAGGGTAGGACAGATACGCAGTATTTT. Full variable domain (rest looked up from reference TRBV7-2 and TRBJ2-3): GAGVSQSPSNKVTEKGKDVELRCDPISGHTALYWYRQSLGQGLEFLIYFQGNSAPDKSGLPSDRFSAERTGGSVSTLTIQRTQQEDSAVYLCASTLPEGRTDTQYFGPGTRLTVL.

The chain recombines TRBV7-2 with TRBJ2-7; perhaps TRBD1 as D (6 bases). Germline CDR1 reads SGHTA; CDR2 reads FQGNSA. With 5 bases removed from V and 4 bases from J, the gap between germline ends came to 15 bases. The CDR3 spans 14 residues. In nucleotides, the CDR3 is TGTGCCAGCAGCACCCAGGGGCCCCAATACGAGCAGTACTTC. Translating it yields CASSTQGPQYEQYF.

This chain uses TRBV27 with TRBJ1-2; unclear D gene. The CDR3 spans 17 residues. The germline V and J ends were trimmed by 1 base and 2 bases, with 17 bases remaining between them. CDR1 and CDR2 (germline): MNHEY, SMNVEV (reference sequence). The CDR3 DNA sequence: TGTGCCAGCAGTTTATATCCCGATGGAAAAGAGAACTATGGCTACACCTTC. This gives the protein CASSLYPDGKENYGYTF.

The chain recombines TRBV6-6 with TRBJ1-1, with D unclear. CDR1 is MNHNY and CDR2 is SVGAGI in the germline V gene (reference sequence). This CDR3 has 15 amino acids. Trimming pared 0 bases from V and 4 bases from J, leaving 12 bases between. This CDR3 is CASSYSSRAFTEAFF. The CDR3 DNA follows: TGTGCCAGCAGTTACTCATCTAGAGCGTTCACTGAAGCTTTCTTT.

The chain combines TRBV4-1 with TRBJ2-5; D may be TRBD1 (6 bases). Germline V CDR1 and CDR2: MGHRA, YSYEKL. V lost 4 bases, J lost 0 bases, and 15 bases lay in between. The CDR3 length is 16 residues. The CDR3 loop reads CASSPGQPQYQETQYF. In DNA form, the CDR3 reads TGCGCCAGCAGCCCCGGACAGCCCCAATACCAAGAGACCCAGTACTTC.

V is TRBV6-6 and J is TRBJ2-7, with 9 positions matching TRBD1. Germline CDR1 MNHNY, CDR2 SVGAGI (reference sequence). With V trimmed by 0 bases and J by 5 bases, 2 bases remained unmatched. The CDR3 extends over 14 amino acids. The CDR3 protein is CASSYSGQGHEQYF. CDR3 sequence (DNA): TGTGCCAGCAGTTACTCGGGACAGGGCCACGAGCAGTACTTC.

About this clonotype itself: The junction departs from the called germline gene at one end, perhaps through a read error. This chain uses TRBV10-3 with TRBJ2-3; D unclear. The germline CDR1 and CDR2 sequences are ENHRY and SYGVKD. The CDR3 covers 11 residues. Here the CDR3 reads CSIKETDTQYF. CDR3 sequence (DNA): TGTTCCATCAAGGAAACAGATACGCAGTATTTT.

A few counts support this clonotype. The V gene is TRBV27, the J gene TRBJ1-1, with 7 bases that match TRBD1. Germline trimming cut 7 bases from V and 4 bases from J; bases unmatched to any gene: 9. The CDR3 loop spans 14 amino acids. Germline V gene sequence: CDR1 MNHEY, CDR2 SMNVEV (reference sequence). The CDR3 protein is CASTIYRGSTEAFF. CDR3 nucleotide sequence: TGTGCCAGCACCATCTACAGGGGAAGCACTGAAGCTTTCTTT.

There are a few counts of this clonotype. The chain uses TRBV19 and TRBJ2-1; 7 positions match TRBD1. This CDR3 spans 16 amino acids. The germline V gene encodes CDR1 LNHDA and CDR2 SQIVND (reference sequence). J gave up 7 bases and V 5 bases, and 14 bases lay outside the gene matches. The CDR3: CASSLPPRTGNNEQFF. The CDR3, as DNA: TGTGCCAGTAGTCTCCCCCCCCGGACAGGTAATAATGAGCAGTTCTTC. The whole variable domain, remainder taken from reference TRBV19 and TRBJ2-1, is DGGITQSPKYLFRKEGQNVTLSCEQNLNHDAMYWYRQDPGQGLRLIYYSQIVNDFQKGDIAEGYSVSREKKESFPLTVTSAQKNPTAFYLCASSLPPRTGNNEQFFGPGTRLTVL.

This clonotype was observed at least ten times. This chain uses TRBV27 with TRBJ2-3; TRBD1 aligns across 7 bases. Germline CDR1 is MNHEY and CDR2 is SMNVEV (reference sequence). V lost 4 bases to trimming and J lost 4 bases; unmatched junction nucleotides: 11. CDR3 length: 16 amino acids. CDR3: CASSSPQGKSPDTQYF. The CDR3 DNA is TGTGCCAGCAGTTCCCCACAGGGGAAGAGCCCAGATACGCAGTATTTT.

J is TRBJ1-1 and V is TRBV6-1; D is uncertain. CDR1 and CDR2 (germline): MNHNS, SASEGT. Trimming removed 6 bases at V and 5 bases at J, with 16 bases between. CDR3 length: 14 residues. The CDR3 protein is CASRAEQPRTEAFF. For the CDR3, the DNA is TGTGCCAGCAGAGCCGAACAGCCACGTACTGAAGCTTTCTTT.

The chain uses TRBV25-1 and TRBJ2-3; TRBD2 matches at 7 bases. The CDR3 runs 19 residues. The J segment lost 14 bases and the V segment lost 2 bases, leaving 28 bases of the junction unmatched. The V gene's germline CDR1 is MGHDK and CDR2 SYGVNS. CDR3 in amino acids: CASSETFNRAGRATGELYF. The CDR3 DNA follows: TGTGCCAGCAGTGAAACGTTTAATCGGGCAGGGAGGGCCACCGGGGAGCTGTATTTT.

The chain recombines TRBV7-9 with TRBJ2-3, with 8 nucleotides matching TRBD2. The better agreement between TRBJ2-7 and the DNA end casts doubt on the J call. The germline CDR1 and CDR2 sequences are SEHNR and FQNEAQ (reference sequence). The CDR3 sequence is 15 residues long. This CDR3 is CASSSTTTSAHEQYF. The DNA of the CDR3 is TGTGCCAGCAGCTCAACGACGACTAGCGCCCACGAGCAGTACTTC.

As DNA, the CDR3 is TGTGCCAGCAATTTCGTACAGGGGTCGAACACTGAAGCTTTCTTT. It specifies CASNFVQGSNTEAFF. V is TRBV11-2 and J is TRBJ1-1; TRBD1 aligns across 7 bases. Germline CDR1 is SGHAT and CDR2 is FQNNGV. CDR3 length: 15 residues. V lost 7 bases and J lost 1; bases outside the gene matches: 9. The full variable domain, with the rest looked up from reference TRBV11-2 and TRBJ1-1, is EAGVAQSPRYKIIEKRQSVAFWCNPISGHATLYWYQQILGQGPKLLIQFQNNGVVDDSQLPKDRFSAERLKGVDSTLKIQPAKLEDSAVYLCASNFVQGSNTEAFFGQGTRLTVV.

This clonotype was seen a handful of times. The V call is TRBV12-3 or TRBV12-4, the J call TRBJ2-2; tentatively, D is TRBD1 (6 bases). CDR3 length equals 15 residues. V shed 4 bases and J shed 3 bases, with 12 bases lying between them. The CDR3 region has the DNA TGTGCCAGCAGTTCGCAGGGGCCTTACACCGGGGAGCTGTTTTTT. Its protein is CASSSQGPYTGELFF.

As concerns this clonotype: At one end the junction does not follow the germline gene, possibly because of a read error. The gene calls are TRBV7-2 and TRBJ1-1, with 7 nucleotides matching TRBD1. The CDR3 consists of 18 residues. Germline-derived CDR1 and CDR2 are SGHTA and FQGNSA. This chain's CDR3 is CPSTSGWGLRDSNTEAFF. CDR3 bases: TGTCCCAGCACCTCCGGTTGGGGGCTTCGGGACAGCAACACTGAAGCTTTCTTT.

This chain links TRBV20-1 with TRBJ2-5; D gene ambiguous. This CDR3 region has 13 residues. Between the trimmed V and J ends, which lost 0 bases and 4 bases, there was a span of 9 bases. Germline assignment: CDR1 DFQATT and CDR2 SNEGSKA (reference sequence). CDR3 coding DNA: TGCAGTGCTAGAGATCATCTGAGAGAGACCCAGTACTTC. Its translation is CSARDHLRETQYF.

For the CDR3, the DNA is TGCGCCAGCAGCCAAGACAACAGGGGGCGGCGGAATGAGCAGTTCTTC. It translates to CASSQDNRGRRNEQFF. The genes are TRBV4-3 and TRBJ2-1; 9 bases are shared with TRBD1. The germline CDR1 and CDR2 sequences are LGHNA and YSLEER. The V and J ends lost 0 bases and 7 bases, in that order; junction bases with no gene match: 7. The length of the CDR3 is 16 residues.

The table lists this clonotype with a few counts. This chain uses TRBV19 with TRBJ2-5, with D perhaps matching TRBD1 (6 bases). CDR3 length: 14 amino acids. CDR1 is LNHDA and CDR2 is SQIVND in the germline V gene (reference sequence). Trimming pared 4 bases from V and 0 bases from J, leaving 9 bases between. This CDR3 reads CASSTGTYQETQYF. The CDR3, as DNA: TGTGCCAGTAGTACCGGGACATACCAAGAGACCCAGTACTTC. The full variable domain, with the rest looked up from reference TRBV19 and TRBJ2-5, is DGGITQSPKYLFRKEGQNVTLSCEQNLNHDAMYWYRQDPGQGLRLIYYSQIVNDFQKGDIAEGYSVSREKKESFPLTVTSAQKNPTAFYLCASSTGTYQETQYFGPGTRLLVL.

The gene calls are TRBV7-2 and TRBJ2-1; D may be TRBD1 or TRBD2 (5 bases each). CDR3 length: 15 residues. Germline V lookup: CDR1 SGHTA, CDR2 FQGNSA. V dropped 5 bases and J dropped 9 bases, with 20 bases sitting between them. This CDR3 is CASSPNPGPRGEQFF. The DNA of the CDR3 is TGTGCCAGCAGCCCCAACCCGGGGCCGAGGGGTGAGCAGTTCTTC.

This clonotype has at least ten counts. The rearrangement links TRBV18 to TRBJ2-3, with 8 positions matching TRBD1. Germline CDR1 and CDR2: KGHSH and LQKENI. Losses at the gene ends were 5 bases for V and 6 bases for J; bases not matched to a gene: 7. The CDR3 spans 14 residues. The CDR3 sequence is CASSSDRGMDTQYF. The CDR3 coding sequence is TGTGCCAGCTCATCCGACAGGGGCATGGATACGCAGTATTTT.

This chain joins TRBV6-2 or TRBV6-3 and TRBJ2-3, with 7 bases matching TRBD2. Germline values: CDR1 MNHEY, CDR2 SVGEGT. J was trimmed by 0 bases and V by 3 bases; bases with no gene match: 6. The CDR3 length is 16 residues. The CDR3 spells CASSYLSSGSTDTQYF. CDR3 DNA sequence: TGTGCCAGCAGTTATCTGTCTAGCGGTAGCACAGATACGCAGTATTTT.

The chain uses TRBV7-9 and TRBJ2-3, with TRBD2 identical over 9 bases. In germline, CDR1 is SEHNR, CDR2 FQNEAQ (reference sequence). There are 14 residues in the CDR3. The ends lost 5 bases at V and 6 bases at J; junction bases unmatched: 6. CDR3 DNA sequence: TGTGCCAGCAGCCCGGGACTAGCTTGGGATACGCAGTATTTT. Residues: CASSPGLAWDTQYF.

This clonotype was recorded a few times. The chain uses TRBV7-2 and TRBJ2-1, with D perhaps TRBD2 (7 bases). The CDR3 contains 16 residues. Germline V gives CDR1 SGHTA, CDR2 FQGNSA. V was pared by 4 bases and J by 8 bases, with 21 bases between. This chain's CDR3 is CASSWRKGGGYDEQFF. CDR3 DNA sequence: TGTGCCAGCAGCTGGAGGAAAGGGGGGGGGTACGATGAGCAGTTCTTC.

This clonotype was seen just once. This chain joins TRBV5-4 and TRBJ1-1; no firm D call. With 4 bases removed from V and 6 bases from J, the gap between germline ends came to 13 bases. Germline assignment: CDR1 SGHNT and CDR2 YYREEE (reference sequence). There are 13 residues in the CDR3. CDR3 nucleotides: TGTGCCAGCAGCCCAGGTGGTGTAGCTGAAGCTTTCTTT. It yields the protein CASSPGGVAEAFF.